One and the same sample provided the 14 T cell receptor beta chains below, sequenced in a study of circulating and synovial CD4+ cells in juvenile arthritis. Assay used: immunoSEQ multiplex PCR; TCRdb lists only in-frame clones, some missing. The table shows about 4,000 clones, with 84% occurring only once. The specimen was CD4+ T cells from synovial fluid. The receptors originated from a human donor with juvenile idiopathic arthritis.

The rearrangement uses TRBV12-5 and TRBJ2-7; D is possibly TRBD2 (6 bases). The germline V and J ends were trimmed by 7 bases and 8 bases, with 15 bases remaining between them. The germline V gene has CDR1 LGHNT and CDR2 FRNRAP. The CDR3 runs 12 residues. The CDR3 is CASAKWGDQQYF. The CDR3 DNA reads TGTGCTAGTGCAAAGTGGGGGGACCAGCAGTACTTC.

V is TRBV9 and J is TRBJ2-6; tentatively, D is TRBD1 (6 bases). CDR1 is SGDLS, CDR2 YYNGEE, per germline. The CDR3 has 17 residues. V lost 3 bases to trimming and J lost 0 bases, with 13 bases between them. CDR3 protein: CASSAVQGNSGANVLTF. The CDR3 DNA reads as TGTGCCAGCAGCGCCGTACAGGGTAACTCTGGGGCCAACGTCCTGACTTTC. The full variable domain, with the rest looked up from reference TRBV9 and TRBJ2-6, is DSGVTQTPKHLITATGQRVTLRCSPRSGDLSVYWYQQSLDQGLQFLIQYYNGEERAKGNILERFSAQQFPDLHSELNLSSLELGDSALYFCASSAVQGNSGANVLTFGAGSRLTVL.

The CDR3 nucleotides read TGTGCCAGCAGCCTACAACCCGACGCTAGGGAGACCCAGTACTTC. Translation gives CASSLQPDARETQYF. The chain is built from TRBV5-4 and TRBJ2-5; no reliable D call. CDR1 and CDR2 from the germline V gene are SGHNT and YYREEE (reference sequence). The CDR3 extends over 15 amino acids. V was clipped by 4 bases and J by 5 bases, with 18 bases between them. Full variable domain (remainder filled in from reference TRBV5-4 and TRBJ2-5): ETGVTQSPTHLIKTRGQQVTLRCSSQSGHNTVSWYQQALGQGPQFIFQYYREEENGRGNFPPRFSGLQFPNYSSELNVNALELDDSALYLCASSLQPDARETQYFGPGTRLLVL.

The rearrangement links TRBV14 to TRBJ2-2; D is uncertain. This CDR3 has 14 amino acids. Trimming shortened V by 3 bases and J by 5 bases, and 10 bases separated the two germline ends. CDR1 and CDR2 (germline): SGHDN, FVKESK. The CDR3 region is CASSHRVRTGELFF. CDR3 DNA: TGTGCCAGCAGCCATAGAGTCAGGACCGGGGAGCTGTTTTTT.

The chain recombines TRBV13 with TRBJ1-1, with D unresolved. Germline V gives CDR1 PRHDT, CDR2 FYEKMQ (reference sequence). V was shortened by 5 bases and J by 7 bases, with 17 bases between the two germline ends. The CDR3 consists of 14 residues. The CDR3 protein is CASSPRVVLREAFF. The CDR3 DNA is TGTGCCAGCAGCCCCCGAGTGGTCCTACGTGAAGCTTTCTTT.

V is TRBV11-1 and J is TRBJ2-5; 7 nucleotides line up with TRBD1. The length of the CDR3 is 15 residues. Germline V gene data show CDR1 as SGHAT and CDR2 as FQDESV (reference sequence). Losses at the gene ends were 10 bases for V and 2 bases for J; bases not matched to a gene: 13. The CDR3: CATTSRTGQQETQYF. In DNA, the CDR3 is TGTGCCACAACCTCAAGGACAGGACAACAAGAGACCCAGTACTTC.

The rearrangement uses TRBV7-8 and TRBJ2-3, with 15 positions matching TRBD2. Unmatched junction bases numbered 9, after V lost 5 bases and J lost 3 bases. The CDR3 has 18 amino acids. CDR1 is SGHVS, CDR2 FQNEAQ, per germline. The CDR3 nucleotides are TGTGCCAGCAGCCTTAGGACTAGCGGGGGGGCAAGTACAGATACGCAGTATTTT. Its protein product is CASSLRTSGGASTDTQYF. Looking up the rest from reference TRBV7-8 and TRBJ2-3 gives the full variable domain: GAGVSQSPRYKVAKRGQDVALRCDPISGHVSLFWYQQALGQGPEFLTYFQNEAQLDKSGLPSDRFFAERPEGSVSTLKIQRTQQEDSAVYLCASSLRTSGGASTDTQYFGPGTRLTVL.

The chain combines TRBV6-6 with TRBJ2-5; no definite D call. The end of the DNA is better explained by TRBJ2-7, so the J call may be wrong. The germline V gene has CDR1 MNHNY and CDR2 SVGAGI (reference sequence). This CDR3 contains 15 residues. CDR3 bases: TGTGCCAGCAGGCCCGACTCACTAAGCTCCTACGAGCAGTACTTC. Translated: CASRPDSLSSYEQYF.

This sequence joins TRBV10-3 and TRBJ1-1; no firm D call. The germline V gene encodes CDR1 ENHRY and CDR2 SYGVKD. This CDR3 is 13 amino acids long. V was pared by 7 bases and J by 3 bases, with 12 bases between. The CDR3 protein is CAITRRDDTEAFF. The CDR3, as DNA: TGTGCCATCACCCGGCGGGATGACACTGAAGCTTTCTTT.

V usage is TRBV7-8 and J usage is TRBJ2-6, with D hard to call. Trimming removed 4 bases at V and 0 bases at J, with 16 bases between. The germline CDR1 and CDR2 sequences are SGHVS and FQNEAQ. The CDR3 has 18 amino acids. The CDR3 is CASSSKVAGSSGANVLTF. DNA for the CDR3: TGTGCCAGCAGCTCCAAAGTGGCAGGATCCTCTGGGGCCAACGTCCTGACTTTC.

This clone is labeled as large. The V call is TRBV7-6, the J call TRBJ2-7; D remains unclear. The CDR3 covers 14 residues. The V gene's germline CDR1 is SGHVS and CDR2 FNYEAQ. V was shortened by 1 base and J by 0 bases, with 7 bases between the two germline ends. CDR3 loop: CASSLDRSSYEQYF. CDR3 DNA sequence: TGTGCCAGCAGCTTAGATCGGAGCTCCTACGAGCAGTACTTC.

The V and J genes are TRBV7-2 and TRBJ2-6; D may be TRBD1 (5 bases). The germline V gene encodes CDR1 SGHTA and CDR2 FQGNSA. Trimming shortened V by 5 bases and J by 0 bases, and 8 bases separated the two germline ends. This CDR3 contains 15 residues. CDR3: CASSLDSSGANVLTF. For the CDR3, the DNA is TGTGCCAGCAGCCTTGACAGCTCTGGGGCCAACGTCCTGACTTTC.

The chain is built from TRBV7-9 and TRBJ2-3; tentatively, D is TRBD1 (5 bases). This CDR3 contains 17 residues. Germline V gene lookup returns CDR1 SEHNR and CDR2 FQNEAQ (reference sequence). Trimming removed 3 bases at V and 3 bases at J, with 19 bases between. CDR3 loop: CASSFDTWAWTTDTQYF. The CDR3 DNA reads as TGTGCCAGCAGCTTCGATACTTGGGCTTGGACAACAGATACGCAGTATTTT.

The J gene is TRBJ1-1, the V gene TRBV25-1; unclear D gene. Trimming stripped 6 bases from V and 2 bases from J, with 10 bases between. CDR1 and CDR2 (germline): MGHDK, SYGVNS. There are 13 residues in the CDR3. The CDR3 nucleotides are TGTGCCAGCAGGCTAAGAGTAAACACTGAAGCTTTCTTT. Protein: CASRLRVNTEAFF.